This is a list of T cell receptor beta chains from one sample in a study of blood T cell repertoires in COVID-19. This table comes from immunoSEQ multiplex PCR, and its TCRdb copy is limited to in-frame clones, with some not included. The table records hundreds of thousands of clones, 70% to 90% of them present only once. The sample consisted of PBMCs or T cells enriched from blood (not recorded which). The receptor set was obtained from a man under 40 who had recovered from COVID-19. Each CDR3 is given with its conserved first and last residue. Fields, in order: V gene, J gene, CDR3 length, CDR3 protein.

TRBV29-1	TRBJ1-1	14	CSVEVRHLNTEAFF
TRBV24-1	TRBJ2-5	12	CATSDPRDRKYF
TRBV7-2	TRBJ1-4	15	CASSFGGTENEKLFF
TRBV7-3	TRBJ1-1	15	CASSPGGTGPTEAFF
TRBV18	TRBJ2-7	14	CASSPLAGGFEQYF
TRBV2	TRBJ1-1	12	CASSPENTEAFF
TRBV6-5	TRBJ2-2	15	CASSRSGAGTGELFF
TRBV19	TRBJ2-2	15	CASSLKTENTGELFF
TRBV3-1/TRBV3-2	TRBJ1-1	15	CASSPSGTFNTEAFF
TRBV7-9	TRBJ2-5	16	CASSFAGGPGQETQYF
TRBV30	TRBJ2-7	15	CAWSVRDWDHYEQYF
TRBV6-5	TRBJ2-7	14	CASSLRADTYEQYF
TRBV6-5	TRBJ2-7	16	CASSYKIGFRAYEQYF
TRBV11-2	TRBJ1-1	14	CASSPVRGYTEAFF
TRBV29-1	TRBJ1-4	15	CSAGDRSRGNEKLFF
TRBV12-3/TRBV12-4	TRBJ1-6	12	CASSAGGSPLHF
TRBV6-5	TRBJ1-3	15	CASSTRTGAGNTIYF
TRBV12-3/TRBV12-4	TRBJ2-3	12	CASSPESDTQYF
TRBV5-1	TRBJ2-1	13	CASSPQGASEQFF
TRBV7-3	TRBJ2-5	14	CASSLSGGQETQYF
TRBV19	TRBJ1-5	15	CASSIDGARDQPQHF
TRBV5-1	TRBJ1-1	15	CASSLPATGFSEAFF
TRBV7-9	TRBJ2-7	15	CASSQSGGLSYEQYF
TRBV18	TRBJ2-5	16	CASSPLSGRGQETQYF
TRBV6-5	TRBJ1-4	14	CASSFGRVREKLFF
TRBV30	TRBJ2-2	15	CAWSLPDRAAGELFF
TRBV5-1	TRBJ2-5	16	CASSLDPSEYQETQYF
TRBV7-8	TRBJ1-6	19	CASSSGEGRFLSYNSPLHF
TRBV7-2	TRBJ1-1	12	CASSVMVQEAFF
TRBV6-5	TRBJ1-2	13	CASNIGTGGKHTF
TRBV4-2	TRBJ1-2	14	CASSQDTGNYGYTF
TRBV5-1	TRBJ2-3	15	CASSVGQGRADTQYF
TRBV6-5	TRBJ2-1	14	CASSLGLALDEQFF
TRBV2	TRBJ1-3	16	CASTSSRASSGNTIYF
TRBV29-1	TRBJ2-7	12	CSVRTGANEQYF
TRBV6-5	TRBJ2-5	15	CASSSHDRGPGTQYF
TRBV25-1	TRBJ1-2	18	CASSEYPIRQAFNYGYTF
TRBV4-2	TRBJ2-3	17	CASSHGGGEGLSDTQYF
TRBV9	TRBJ1-4	15	CASSVGGMGYEKLFF
TRBV19	TRBJ1-1	15	CASSPDRGGATEAFF
TRBV30	TRBJ2-1	12	CAWSVRGNEQFF
TRBV5-1	TRBJ1-4	17	CASSFEKRGLANEKLFF
TRBV10-3	TRBJ1-3	12	CAIRSQGNTIYF
TRBV14	TRBJ2-2	15	CASSYRGRGTGELFF